Below are 10 T cell receptor beta chains sequenced from a single sample in a study of T-cell memory formation after mild COVID-19. MiXCR, run by TCRdb on the 5' RACE reads, gives a single entry per CDR3 protein. The sample holds 450,000 to 650,000 distinct CDR3 sequences, less than 25% seen once. Sequenced sample: PBMCs or a T cell subset sorted from them (not recorded which). These receptors originate from an adult woman who had mild COVID-19 (a few samples of this study predate the infection). Cell type and time point are not known.

V gene TRBV19 combines with J gene TRBJ1-2; 8 nucleotides match TRBD1. The CDR3 consists of 13 residues. V lost 10 bases, J lost 3 bases, and 7 bases stayed unmatched. Germline CDR1 LNHDA, CDR2 SQIVND (reference sequence). The CDR3 DNA reads as TGTGCCACCCGGACAGGGCCTTACTATGGCTACACCTTC. Its protein product is CATRTGPYYGYTF.

This clonotype has a handful of counts. The chain joins TRBV18 to TRBJ1-1; D uncertain. This CDR3 region has 14 residues. The germline CDR1 and CDR2 sequences are KGHSH and LQKENI. V was pared by 2 bases and J by 7 bases, with 14 bases between. CDR3 loop: CASSPGRPLGEAFF. The CDR3 bases are TGTGCCAGCTCACCAGGTCGGCCCCTGGGTGAAGCTTTCTTT.

V and J are TRBV5-1 and TRBJ2-3, with 14 bases aligning to TRBD2. Germline lookup yields CDR1 SGHRS and CDR2 YFSETQ. This CDR3 is 17 amino acids long. V dropped 4 bases and J dropped 5; count of bases not matched to a gene: 9. The CDR3 DNA reads TGCGCCAGCAGCCTAGTGACTAGCGGGGGGGCCGGAGATACGCAGTATTTT. It specifies CASSLVTSGGAGDTQYF.

This rearrangement joins TRBV5-6 to TRBJ2-5; D call uncertain. The germline V gene encodes CDR1 SGHDT and CDR2 YYEEEE. V dropped 0 bases and J dropped 2 bases, with 11 bases sitting between them. The CDR3 length is 15 residues. CDR3 sequence reads: CASSLGPQRQETQYF. CDR3 sequence (DNA): TGTGCCAGCAGCTTGGGTCCCCAGCGTCAAGAGACCCAGTACTTC.

The chain is built from TRBV29-1 and TRBJ1-1; D is unresolved. V lost 7 bases, J lost 2 bases, and 11 bases lay in between. Germline CDR1 is SQVTM and CDR2 is ANQGSEA. CDR3 size: 12 residues. The chain's CDR3 is CSALFLNTEAFF. The DNA for the CDR3 is TGCAGCGCCCTCTTCCTAAACACTGAAGCTTTCTTT.

The rearrangement links TRBV19 to TRBJ2-7; D might be TRBD1 (6 bases). Germline V gene sequence: CDR1 LNHDA, CDR2 SQIVND (reference sequence). Trimming removed 8 bases at V and 7 bases at J, with 27 bases between. This CDR3 spans 16 amino acids. DNA of the CDR3: TGTGCCAGTGCCGAGACAGGTACCTTAGTCCCCGGGGAGCAGTACTTC. It codes for CASAETGTLVPGEQYF.

This clonotype came up a few times. The chain links TRBV29-1 to TRBJ2-7; either TRBD1 or TRBD2 may supply D (5 bases each). The CDR3 runs to 13 residues. Germline V CDR1 and CDR2: SQVTM, ANQGSEA. Between the trimmed V and J ends, which lost 3 bases and 4 bases, there was a span of 13 bases. CDR3 amino acids: CSVDLEGSYEQYF. Written as DNA, the CDR3 is TGCAGCGTTGATCTCGAGGGGTCTTACGAGCAGTACTTC.

This chain uses TRBV5-4 with TRBJ2-1; TRBD1 agrees at 9 bases. The CDR3 has 15 amino acids. Germline loops: CDR1 SGHNT, CDR2 YYREEE (reference sequence). Trimming cost V 0 bases and J 5 bases; bases outside gene matches: 3. The CDR3 DNA sequence: TGTGCCAGCAGCTTGGGGGGACAGGGCAACAATGAGCAGTTCTTC. Translated, it gives CASSLGGQGNNEQFF.

This clonotype was detected only a few times. The chain links TRBV12-3 or TRBV12-4 to TRBJ2-3, with 7 bases aligning to TRBD1. The CDR3 runs 13 residues. J gave up 3 bases and V 8 bases, and 5 bases lay outside the gene matches. The chain's CDR3 is CASWDSLTDTQYF. In DNA form, the CDR3 reads TGTGCCAGCTGGGACAGCCTTACAGATACGCAGTATTTT.

In this sample, this clonotype turned up a few times. This chain connects TRBV3-1 to TRBJ2-6; D unresolved. This CDR3 has 14 amino acids. Germline V gene data show CDR1 as LGHDT and CDR2 as YNNKEL (reference sequence). V lost 3 bases and J lost 5, with 8 bases in between. As DNA, the CDR3 is TGTGCCAGCAGCCAGGGCATGAGGGCCAACGTCCTGACTTTC. Protein sequence: CASSQGMRANVLTF.